This T cell receptor (beta chain) stems from a study of CD8+ T cells in alopecia areata. Study at large: Patients remained on tofacitinib for 6 to 18 months and then went 6 months without it.

This clone was recorded only once. Unmatched junction bases numbered 13, after V lost 6 bases and J lost 6 bases. Germline V lookup: CDR1 ENHRY, CDR2 SYGVKD. The CDR3 is made up of 17 amino acids. Following extraction, RNA underwent reverse transcription to cDNA, which served as the sequencing template. The data were produced by immunoSEQ multiplex PCR, yet TCRdb's version contains in-frame clones alone and is incomplete. The table lists 110,000 to 150,000 clones, 40% to 55% of them singletons. The sequence derives from a human donor with alopecia areata. V is TRBV10-3 and J is TRBJ2-1, with 11 bases matching TRBD2. Sequences were derived from CD4+ T cells sorted from blood, sampled at week 0. The CDR3 DNA follows: TGTGCCATCAGCGGGGGGAAACTAGCGGGAGTAAGCAATGAGCAGTTCTTC. Its translation is CAISGGKLAGVSNEQFF.